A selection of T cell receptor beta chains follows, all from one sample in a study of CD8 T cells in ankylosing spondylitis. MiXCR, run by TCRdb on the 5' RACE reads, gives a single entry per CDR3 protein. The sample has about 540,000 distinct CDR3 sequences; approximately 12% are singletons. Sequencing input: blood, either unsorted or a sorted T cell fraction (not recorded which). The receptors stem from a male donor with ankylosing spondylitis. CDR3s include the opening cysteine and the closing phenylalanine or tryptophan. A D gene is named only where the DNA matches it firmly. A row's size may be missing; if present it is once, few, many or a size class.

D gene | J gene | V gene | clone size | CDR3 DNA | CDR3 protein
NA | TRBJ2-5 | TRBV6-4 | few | TGTGCCAGCAGTGACTCGAGTCGGGGCAATGGGGAGACCCAGTACTTC | CASSDSSRGNGETQYF
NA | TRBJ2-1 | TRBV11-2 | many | TGTGCCAGCAGCTTAAGCTTACCCGATCCGGATGAGCAGTTCTTC | CASSLSLPDPDEQFF
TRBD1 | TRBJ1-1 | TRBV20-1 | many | TGCAGCGCTCGGGGACAGCCCAACACTGAAGCTTTCTTT | CSARGQPNTEAFF
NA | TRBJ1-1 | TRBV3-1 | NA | TGTGCCAGCAGCCTACAGGGAAAGGGCACTGAAGCTTTCTTT | CASSLQGKGTEAFF
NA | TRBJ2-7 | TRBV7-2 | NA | TGTGCCAGCAGCTTAACAACTTTTAGTTGGGAGCAGTACTTC | CASSLTTFSWEQYF
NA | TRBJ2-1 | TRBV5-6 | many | TGTGCCAGCAGCAGGGACGGAGCACCCTACAATGAGCAGTTCTTC | CASSRDGAPYNEQFF
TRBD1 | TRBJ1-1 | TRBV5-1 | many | TGTGCCAGCAGCTCCGGGACAGGGGGAACTGAAGCTTTCTTT | CASSSGTGGTEAFF
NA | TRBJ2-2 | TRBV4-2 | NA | TGTGCCAGCAGCCAAGTCAGTGGGAGCACCGGGGAGCTGTTTTTT | CASSQVSGSTGELFF
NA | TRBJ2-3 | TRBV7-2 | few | TGTGCCAGCGAACTAAGCGGCACAGATACGCAGTATTTT | CASELSGTDTQYF
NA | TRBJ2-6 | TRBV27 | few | TGTGCCAGCAGTGGAGGGATTACTGGGGCCAACGTCCTGACTTTC | CASSGGITGANVLTF
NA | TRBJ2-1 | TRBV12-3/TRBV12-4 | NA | TGTGCCAGCAGTTTGGGGGGGCGCATCAATGAGCAGTTCTTC | CASSLGGRINEQFF
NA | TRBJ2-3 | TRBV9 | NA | TGTGCCAGCAGCGTAGGGAGGGTTGACACAGATACGCAGTATTTT | CASSVGRVDTDTQYF
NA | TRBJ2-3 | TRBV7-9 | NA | TGTGCCAGCAGCCCGGGAGTTAGCACAGATACGCAGTATTTT | CASSPGVSTDTQYF
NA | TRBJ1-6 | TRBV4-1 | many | TGCGCCAGCGGAAACTCCGGGACTGAAAACTCACCCCTCCACTTT | CASGNSGTENSPLHF
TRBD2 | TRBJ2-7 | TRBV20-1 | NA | TGCAGTGCTAGAGATCGCGGGGGACCTCTTTACGAGCAGTACTTC | CSARDRGGPLYEQYF
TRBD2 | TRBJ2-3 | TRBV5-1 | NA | TGCGCCAGCAGCTCCCGGACTAGCGGGAGTCCAGATACGCAGTATTTT | CASSSRTSGSPDTQYF
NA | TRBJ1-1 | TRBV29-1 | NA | TGCAGCGGTCTACAGGGAGGCACTGAAGCTTTCTTT | CSGLQGGTEAFF
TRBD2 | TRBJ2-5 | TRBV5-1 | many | TGCGCCAGCAGCGTGACTAGCGGGAACCAAGAGACCCAGTACTTC | CASSVTSGNQETQYF
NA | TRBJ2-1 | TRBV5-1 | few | TGCGCCAGCAGCCGGTCGACAGGTGCCTCCTCCTACAATGAGCAGTTCTTC | CASSRSTGASSYNEQFF
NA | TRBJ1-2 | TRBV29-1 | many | TGCAGCGTTGGCCCCAGGGCAGCAACCTATGGCTACACCTTC | CSVGPRAATYGYTF
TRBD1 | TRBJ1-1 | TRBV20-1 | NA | TGCAGTGCCTCCCCAGGGGGCTGGACTGAAGCTTTCTTT | CSASPGGWTEAFF
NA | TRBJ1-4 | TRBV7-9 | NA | TGTGCCAGCAGCTTAACAGGGTATATACTGTTTTTT | CASSLTGYILFF
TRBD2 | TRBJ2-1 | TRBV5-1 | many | TGCGCCAGCAGCCCACTACTAGCGGGAGGGTACAATGAGCAGTTCTTC | CASSPLLAGGYNEQFF
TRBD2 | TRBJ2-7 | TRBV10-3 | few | TGTGCCATCAGTGAGGGAGCGGGAGTCTCCTACGAGCAGTACTTC | CAISEGAGVSYEQYF
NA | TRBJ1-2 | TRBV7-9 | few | TGTGCCAGCAGCTTTTTAGGACCCCGAGTTGGCTACACCTTC | CASSFLGPRVGYTF
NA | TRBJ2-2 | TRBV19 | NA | TGTGCCAGTATCGTTGGACCCGATAGGGACGTAGGGACCGGGGAGCTGTTTTTT | CASIVGPDRDVGTGELFF
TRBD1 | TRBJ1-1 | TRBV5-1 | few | TGCGCCAGCAGCTTGGGACAGGGGGAGGGGAACACTGAAGCTTTCTTT | CASSLGQGEGNTEAFF
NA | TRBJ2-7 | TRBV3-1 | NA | TGTGCCAGCAGCCAATCCGGACCACGGGAGCAGTACTTC | CASSQSGPREQYF
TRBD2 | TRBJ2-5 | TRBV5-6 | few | TGTGCCAGCAGCTCACTAGCGGGAGAGTTCGAGACCCAGTACTTC | CASSSLAGEFETQYF
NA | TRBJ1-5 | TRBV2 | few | TGTGCCAGCAGGGCCCCAGTATTGGGCGGCAATCAGCCCCAGCATTTT | CASRAPVLGGNQPQHF
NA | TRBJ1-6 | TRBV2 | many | TGTGCCAGCAGTGAAGTAGGAGATAATTCACCCCTCCACTTT | CASSEVGDNSPLHF
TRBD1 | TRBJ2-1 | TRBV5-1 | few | TGCGCCAGCAGCATAATCCCCGGGGACAGGGACAATGAGCAGTTCTTC | CASSIIPGDRDNEQFF
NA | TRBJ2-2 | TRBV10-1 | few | TGCGCCAGCACTCCGGGACTGGCGAACACCGGGGAGCTGTTTTTT | CASTPGLANTGELFF
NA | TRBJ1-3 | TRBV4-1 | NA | TGCGCCAGCAGCGAAACTCAGGGTTCCTCGGGAAACACCATATATTTT | CASSETQGSSGNTIYF
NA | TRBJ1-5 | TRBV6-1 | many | TGTGCCAGCAGTGATAGCAATCAGCCCCAGCATTTT | CASSDSNQPQHF
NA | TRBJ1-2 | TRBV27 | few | TGTGCCAGCAGTTTTCTCTGGGGGGCGAATGGCTACACCTTC | CASSFLWGANGYTF
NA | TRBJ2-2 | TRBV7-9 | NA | TGTGCCAGCAGCTGGCTAGAAACCGGGGAGCTGTTTTTT | CASSWLETGELFF
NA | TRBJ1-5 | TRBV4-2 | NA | TGTGCCAGCAGCCAAGACCCTAATCAGCCCCAGCATTTT | CASSQDPNQPQHF
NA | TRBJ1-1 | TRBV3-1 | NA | TGTGCCAGCAGCCAAGACCCGGACGGACTGAACACTGAAGCTTTCTTT | CASSQDPDGLNTEAFF
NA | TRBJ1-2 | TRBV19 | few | TGTGCCAGTAGTAAGGACGGCAACTATGGCTACACCTTC | CASSKDGNYGYTF
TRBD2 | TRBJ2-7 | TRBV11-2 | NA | TGTGCCAGCACCCCGGGAGGCTCCTACGAGCAGTACTTC | CASTPGGSYEQYF
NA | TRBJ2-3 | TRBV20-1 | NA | TGCAGTGCTAGATATGCAGATACGCAGTATTTT | CSARYADTQYF
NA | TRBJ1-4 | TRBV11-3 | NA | TGTGCCAGCAGCCCCCACTCGGACGCCCAAAGGGAAAAACTGTTTTTT | CASSPHSDAQREKLFF
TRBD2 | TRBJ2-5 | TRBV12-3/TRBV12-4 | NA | TGTGCCAGCAGCCATGGACTAGGACAAGAGACCCAGTACTTC | CASSHGLGQETQYF
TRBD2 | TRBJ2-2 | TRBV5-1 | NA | TGCGCCAGCAGCTTGGGGACTAGCGGGAGTTGGACCGGGGAGCTGTTTTTT | CASSLGTSGSWTGELFF
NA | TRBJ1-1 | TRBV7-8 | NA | TGTGCCAGCAGCTTACGGGTCCTCATGAACACTGAAGCTTTCTTT | CASSLRVLMNTEAFF
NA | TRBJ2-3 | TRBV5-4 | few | TGTGCCAGCAGCCAGGAGGGGGCTGGAGATACGCAGTATTTT | CASSQEGAGDTQYF
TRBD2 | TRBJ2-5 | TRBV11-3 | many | TGTGCCAGCAGCTTAAGGGCTAGCGGGAGTATCGAGACCCAGTACTTC | CASSLRASGSIETQYF
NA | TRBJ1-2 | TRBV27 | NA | TGTGCCAGCAGTTCCCTCATGGGAGGGGGCTATGGCTACACCTTC | CASSSLMGGGYGYTF
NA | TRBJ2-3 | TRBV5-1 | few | TGCGCCAGCAGCTCTGGCGTCCCAGATACGCAGTATTTT | CASSSGVPDTQYF